The rows below give T cell receptor beta chains drawn from one sample of a study of blood T cell repertoires in COVID-19. The repertoire was sequenced with immunoSEQ multiplex PCR; TCRdb's copy has only in-frame clones and lacks some. The data hold 330,000 or so clones, with roughly 84% observed a single time. The sequenced sample was PBMCs or T cells enriched from blood (not recorded which). Source of these receptors: a woman in her twenties or thirties who had recovered from COVID-19. Both conserved end residues are part of each CDR3. The D gene is left open where the match is weak. The size entry is marked missing in some rows and otherwise reads once, few, many or a size class.

D	V	size	J	DNA	CDR3
-	TRBV14	-	TRBJ2-3	TGTGCCAGCAGCCCCCGGGTCCTAGGGGTTCACACAGATACGCAGTATTTT	CASSPRVLGVHTDTQYF
-	TRBV6-1	-	TRBJ2-7	TGTGCCAGCAGTGCCTTAAGAGGCCAGGGCTTCGACGAGCAGTACTTC	CASSALRGQGFDEQYF
TRBD2	TRBV28	-	TRBJ2-7	TGTGCCAGCAGTTCGGGGACTAGCGGGCCCTACGAGCAGTACTTC	CASSSGTSGPYEQYF
-	TRBV7-2	-	TRBJ1-2	TGTGCCAGCAGCCCAGGGATGGGGTCATATGGCTACACCTTC	CASSPGMGSYGYTF
-	TRBV7-5	-	TRBJ1-5	TGTGCCAGAAAAGCGAGGCGAGATCAGCCCCAGCATTTT	CARKARRDQPQHF
-	TRBV5-4	-	TRBJ2-7	TGTGCCAGCAGCTTGGGTGGCCAACAGGGTTTGGGGCAGTACTTC	CASSLGGQQGLGQYF
-	TRBV18	-	TRBJ1-2	TGTGCCAGCTCACGTGCGGCAACTAGAGACTATGGCTACACCTTC	CASSRAATRDYGYTF
-	TRBV30	-	TRBJ1-2	TGTGCCTGGATAGTTCAGGGCTATGGCTACACCTTC	CAWIVQGYGYTF
TRBD1	TRBV27	few	TRBJ1-5	TGTGCCAGCAGTCACGGACAGGTTTATAGCAATCAGCCCCAGCATTTT	CASSHGQVYSNQPQHF
TRBD1	TRBV9	-	TRBJ2-2	TGTGCCAGCAGCGCGACAGGGGGCGACACCGGGGAGCTGTTTTTT	CASSATGGDTGELFF
-	TRBV18	few	TRBJ1-5	TGTGCCAGCTCACCGTTAGATAGCAATCAGCCCCAGCATTTT	CASSPLDSNQPQHF
TRBD1	TRBV2	-	TRBJ2-6	TGTGCCAGCAGTTATACAGGGGTTGGGGCCAACGTCCTGACTTTC	CASSYTGVGANVLTF
TRBD1	TRBV5-8	-	TRBJ2-4	TGTGCCAGCAGCTTGGAGGGGGCAGGCAAAAACATTCAGTACTTC	CASSLEGAGKNIQYF
-	TRBV6-5	-	TRBJ1-5	TGTGCCAGCAGTTCCGCAGGGGTAAAAAATCAGCCCCAGCATTTT	CASSSAGVKNQPQHF
-	TRBV6-5	-	TRBJ2-7	TGTGCCAGCAACAAGGGGGTCGAGCAGTACTTC	CASNKGVEQYF